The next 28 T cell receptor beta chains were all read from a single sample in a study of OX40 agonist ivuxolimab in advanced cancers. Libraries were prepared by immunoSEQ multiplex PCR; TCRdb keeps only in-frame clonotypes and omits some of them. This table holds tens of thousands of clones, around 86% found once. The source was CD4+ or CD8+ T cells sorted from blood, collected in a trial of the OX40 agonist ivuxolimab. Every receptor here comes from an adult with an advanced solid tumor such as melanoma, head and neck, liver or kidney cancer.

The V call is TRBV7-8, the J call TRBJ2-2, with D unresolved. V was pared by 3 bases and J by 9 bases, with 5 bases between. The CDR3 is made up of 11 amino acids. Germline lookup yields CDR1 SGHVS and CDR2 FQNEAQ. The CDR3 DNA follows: TGTGCCAGCAGCTTGTCCCGGGAGCTGTTTTTT. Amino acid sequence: CASSLSRELFF.

The CDR3 DNA sequence: TGTGCCAGCAGCTTAGCGCTGGGACAGGGGAACACCGGGGAGCTGTTTTTT. This sequence encodes CASSLALGQGNTGELFF. The genes are TRBV7-9 and TRBJ2-2; 9 positions agree with TRBD1. The CDR3 is made up of 17 amino acids. The germline V gene encodes CDR1 SEHNR and CDR2 FQNEAQ (reference sequence). Trimming at V came to 0 bases and at J to 1 base, leaving 3 bases not matched to a gene.

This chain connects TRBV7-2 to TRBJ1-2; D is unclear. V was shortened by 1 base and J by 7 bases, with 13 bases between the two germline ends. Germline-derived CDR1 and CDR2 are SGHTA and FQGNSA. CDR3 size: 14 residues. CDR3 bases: TGTGCCAGCAGCTTAGAACACTCCGGGCGTGGCTACACCTTC. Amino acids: CASSLEHSGRGYTF.

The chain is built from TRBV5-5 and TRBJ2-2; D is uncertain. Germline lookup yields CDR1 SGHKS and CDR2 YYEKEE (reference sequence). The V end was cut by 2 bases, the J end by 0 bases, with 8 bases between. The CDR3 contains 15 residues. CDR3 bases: TGTGCCAGCAGCTTCCAACCTACGAACACCGGGGAGCTGTTTTTT. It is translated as CASSFQPTNTGELFF.

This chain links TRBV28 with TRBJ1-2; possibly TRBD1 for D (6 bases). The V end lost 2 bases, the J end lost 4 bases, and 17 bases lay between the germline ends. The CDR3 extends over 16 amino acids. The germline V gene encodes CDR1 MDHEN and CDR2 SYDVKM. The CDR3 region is CASSLAGRGPFYGYTF. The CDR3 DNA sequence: TGTGCCAGCAGTTTAGCCGGCAGGGGACCCTTCTATGGCTACACCTTC.

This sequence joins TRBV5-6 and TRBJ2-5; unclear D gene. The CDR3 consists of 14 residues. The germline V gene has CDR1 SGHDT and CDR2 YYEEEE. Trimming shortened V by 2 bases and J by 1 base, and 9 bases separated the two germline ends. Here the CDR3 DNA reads TGTGCCAGCAGCTTAGCCAGGCGCCAAGAGACCCAGTACTTC. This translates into CASSLARRQETQYF. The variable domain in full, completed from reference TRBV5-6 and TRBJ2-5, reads DAGVTQSPTHLIKTRGQQVTLRCSPKSGHDTVSWYQQALGQGPQFIFQYYEEEERQRGNFPDRFSGHQFPNYSSELNVNALLLGDSALYLCASSLARRQETQYFGPGTRLLVL.

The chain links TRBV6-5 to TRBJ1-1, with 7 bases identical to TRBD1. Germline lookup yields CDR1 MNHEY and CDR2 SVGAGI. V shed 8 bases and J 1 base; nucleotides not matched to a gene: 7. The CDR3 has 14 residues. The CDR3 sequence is CASGQRTGNTEAFF. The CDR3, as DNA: TGTGCCAGCGGTCAGAGGACAGGGAACACTGAAGCTTTCTTT.

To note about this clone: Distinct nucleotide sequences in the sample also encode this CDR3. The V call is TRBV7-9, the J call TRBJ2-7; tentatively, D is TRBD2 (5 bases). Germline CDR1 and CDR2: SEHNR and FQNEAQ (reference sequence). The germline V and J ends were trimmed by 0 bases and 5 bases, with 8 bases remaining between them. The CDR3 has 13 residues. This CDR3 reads CASSLAGGNEQYF. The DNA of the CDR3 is TGTGCCAGCAGCTTAGCCGGAGGCAACGAGCAGTACTTC.

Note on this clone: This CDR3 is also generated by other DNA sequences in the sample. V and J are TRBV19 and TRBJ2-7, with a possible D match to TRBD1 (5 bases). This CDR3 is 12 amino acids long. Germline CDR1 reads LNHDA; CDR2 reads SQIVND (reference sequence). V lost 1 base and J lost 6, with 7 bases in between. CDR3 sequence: CASSIAQGEQYF. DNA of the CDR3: TGTGCCAGTAGTATAGCGCAGGGCGAGCAGTACTTC.

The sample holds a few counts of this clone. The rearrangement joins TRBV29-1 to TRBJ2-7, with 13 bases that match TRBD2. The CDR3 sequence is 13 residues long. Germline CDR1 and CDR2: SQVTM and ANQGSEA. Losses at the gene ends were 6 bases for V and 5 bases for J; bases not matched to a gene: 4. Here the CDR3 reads CSVNGLAGDEQYF. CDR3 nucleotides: TGCAGCGTCAACGGACTAGCGGGAGACGAGCAGTACTTC.

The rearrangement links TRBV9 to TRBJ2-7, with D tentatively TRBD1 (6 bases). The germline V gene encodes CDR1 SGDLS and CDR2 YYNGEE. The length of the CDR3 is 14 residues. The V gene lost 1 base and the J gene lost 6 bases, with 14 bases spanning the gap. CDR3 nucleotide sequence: TGTGCCAGCAGCGTACGGCCAGGGGCGGTCGAGCAGTACTTC. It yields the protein CASSVRPGAVEQYF.

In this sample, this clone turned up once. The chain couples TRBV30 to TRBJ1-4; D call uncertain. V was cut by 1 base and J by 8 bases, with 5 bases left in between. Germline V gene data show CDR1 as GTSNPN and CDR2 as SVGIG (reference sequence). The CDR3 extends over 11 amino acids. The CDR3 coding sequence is TGTGCCTGGAGTGGCCCGGAAAAACTGTTTTTT. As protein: CAWSGPEKLFF.

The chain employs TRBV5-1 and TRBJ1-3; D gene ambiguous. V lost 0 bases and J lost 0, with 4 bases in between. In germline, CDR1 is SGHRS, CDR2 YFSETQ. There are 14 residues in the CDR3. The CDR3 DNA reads TGCGCCAGCAGCTTGGAGGGCTCTGGAAACACCATATATTTT. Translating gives CASSLEGSGNTIYF.

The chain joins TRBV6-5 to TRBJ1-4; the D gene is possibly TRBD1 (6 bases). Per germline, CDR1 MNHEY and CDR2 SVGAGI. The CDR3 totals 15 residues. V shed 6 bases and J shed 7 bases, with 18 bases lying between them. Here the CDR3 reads CASSPEGGGLEKLFF. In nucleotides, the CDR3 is TGTGCCAGCAGCCCCGAAGGGGGTGGGCTTGAAAAACTGTTTTTT.

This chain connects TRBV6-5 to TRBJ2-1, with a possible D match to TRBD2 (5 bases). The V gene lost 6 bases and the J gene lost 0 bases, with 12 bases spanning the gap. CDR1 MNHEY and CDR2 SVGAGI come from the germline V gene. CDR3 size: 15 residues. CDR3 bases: TGTGCCAGCAGGAACATGGGGAGCTCCTACAATGAGCAGTTCTTC. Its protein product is CASRNMGSSYNEQFF.

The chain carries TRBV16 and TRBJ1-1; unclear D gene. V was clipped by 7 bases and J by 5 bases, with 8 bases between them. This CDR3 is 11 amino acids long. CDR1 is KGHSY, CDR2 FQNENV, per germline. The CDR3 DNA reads TGTGCCAGCACCGCGCGGACTGAAGCTTTCTTT. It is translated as CASTARTEAFF.

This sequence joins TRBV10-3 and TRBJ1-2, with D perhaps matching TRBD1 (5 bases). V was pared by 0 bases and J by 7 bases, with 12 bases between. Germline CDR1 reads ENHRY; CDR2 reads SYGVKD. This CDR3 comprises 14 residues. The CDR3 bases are TGTGCCATCAGTGAGTCGGGGACGGCGATTGGCTACACCTTC. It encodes CAISESGTAIGYTF.

DNA of the CDR3: TGCGCCAGCAGCCGGGACCCGGCGAACACCGGGGAGCTGTTTTTT. This encodes CASSRDPANTGELFF. The chain joins TRBV5-1 to TRBJ2-2, with D perhaps assigned TRBD1 or TRBD2 (5 bases each). Trimming removed 4 bases from V and 0 bases from J, with 10 bases in between. The CDR3 length is 15 residues. CDR1 is SGHRS and CDR2 is YFSETQ in the germline V gene.

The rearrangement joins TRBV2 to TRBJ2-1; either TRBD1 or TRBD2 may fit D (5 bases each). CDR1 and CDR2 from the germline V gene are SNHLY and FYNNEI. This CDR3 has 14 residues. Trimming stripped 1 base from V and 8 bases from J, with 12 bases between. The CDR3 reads CASSEGDRRDEQFF. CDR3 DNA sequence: TGTGCCAGCAGTGAAGGGGACCGAAGGGATGAGCAGTTCTTC.

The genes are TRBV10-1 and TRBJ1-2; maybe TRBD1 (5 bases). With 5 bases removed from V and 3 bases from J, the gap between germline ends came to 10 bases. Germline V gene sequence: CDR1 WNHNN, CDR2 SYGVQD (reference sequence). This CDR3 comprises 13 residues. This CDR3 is CASSPGLDYGYTF. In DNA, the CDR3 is TGCGCCAGCAGTCCAGGGCTAGACTATGGCTACACCTTC.

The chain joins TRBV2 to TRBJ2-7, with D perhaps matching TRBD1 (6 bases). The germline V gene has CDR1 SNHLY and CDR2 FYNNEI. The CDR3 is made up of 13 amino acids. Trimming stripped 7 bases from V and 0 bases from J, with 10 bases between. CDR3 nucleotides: TGTGCCAGCATAGACAGGACCTCCTACGAGCAGTACTTC. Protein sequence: CASIDRTSYEQYF.

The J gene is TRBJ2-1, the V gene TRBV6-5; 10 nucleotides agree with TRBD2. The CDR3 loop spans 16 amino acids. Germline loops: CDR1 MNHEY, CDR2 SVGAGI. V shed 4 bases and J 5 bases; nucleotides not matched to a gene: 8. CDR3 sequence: CASSSIAGGPHNEQFF. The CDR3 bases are TGTGCCAGCAGTTCAATAGCGGGGGGCCCCCACAATGAGCAGTTCTTC.

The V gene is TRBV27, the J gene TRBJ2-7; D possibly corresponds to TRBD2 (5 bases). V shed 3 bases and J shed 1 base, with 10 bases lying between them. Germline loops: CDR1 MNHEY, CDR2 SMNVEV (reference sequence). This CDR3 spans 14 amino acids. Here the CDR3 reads CASSFREGSYEQYF. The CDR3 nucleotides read TGTGCCAGCAGTTTTCGGGAAGGGTCCTACGAGCAGTACTTC.

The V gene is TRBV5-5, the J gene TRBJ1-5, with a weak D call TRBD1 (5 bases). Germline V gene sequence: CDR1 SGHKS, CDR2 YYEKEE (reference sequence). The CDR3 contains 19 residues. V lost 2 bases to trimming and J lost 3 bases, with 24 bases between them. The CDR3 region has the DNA TGTGCCAGCAGCTTTGACAGTAACTTTTTCGATTCAATCAATCAGCCCCAGCATTTT. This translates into CASSFDSNFFDSINQPQHF.

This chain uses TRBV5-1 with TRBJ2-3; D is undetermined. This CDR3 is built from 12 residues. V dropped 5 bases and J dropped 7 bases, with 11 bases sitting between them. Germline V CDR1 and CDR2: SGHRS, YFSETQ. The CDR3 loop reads CASSGVLNTQYF. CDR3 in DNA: TGCGCCAGCAGTGGAGTTTTAAATACGCAGTATTTT.

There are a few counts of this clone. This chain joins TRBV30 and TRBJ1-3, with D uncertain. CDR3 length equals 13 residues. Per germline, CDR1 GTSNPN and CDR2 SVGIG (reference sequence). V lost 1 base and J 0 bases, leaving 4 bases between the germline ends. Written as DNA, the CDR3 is TGTGCCTGGAGTGCTGGCTCTGGAAACACCATATATTTT. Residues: CAWSAGSGNTIYF.

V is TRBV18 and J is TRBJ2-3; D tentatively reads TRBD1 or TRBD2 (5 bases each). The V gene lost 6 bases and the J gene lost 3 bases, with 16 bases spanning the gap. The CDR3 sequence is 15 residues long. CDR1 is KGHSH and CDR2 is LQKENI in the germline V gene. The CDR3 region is CASSPPGKGTDTQYF. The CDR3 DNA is TGTGCCAGCTCCCCGCCGGGAAAGGGGACAGATACGCAGTATTTT.

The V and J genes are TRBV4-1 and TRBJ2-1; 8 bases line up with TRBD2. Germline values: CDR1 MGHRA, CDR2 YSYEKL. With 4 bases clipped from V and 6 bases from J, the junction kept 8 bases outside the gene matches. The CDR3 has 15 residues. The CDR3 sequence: CASSPSGTRGNEQFF. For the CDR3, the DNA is TGCGCCAGCAGCCCGTCCGGGACTAGGGGCAATGAGCAGTTCTTC.